The 5 T cell receptor beta chains given below trace back to one sample, sequenced in a study of glioma-infiltrating T cells after dendritic cell vaccination. The assay was immunoSEQ multiplex PCR, and TCRdb's table has in-frame clones only and misses some. Among over 2,500 clones, roughly 85% were seen once, and the ten largest hold approximately 4.5%. Source: tumor tissue, taken before dendritic cell vaccination. The receptors were sampled from a human donor with glioblastoma.

The chain uses TRBV7-9 and TRBJ1-5; D remains unclear. V was pared by 1 base and J by 6 bases, with 4 bases between. The CDR3 contains 12 residues. The germline V gene encodes CDR1 SEHNR and CDR2 FQNEAQ (reference sequence). The chain's CDR3 is CASSLGSQPQHF. The CDR3 DNA follows: TGTGCCAGCAGCTTAGGTAGTCAGCCCCAGCATTTT.

The chain combines TRBV19 with TRBJ2-3; 7 positions match TRBD1. Germline trimming cut 3 bases from V and 2 bases from J; bases unmatched to any gene: 5. The CDR3 length is 15 residues. Germline V gene sequence: CDR1 LNHDA, CDR2 SQIVND (reference sequence). CDR3 DNA: TGTGCCAGTAGTATTTGGGACAGTAACACAGATACGCAGTATTTT. Encoded protein: CASSIWDSNTDTQYF.

The chain is built from TRBV19 and TRBJ2-7; the match to TRBD1 covers 11 bases. Germline CDR1 reads LNHDA; CDR2 reads SQIVND (reference sequence). The CDR3 runs to 15 residues. J gave up 5 bases and V 4 bases, and 7 bases lay outside the gene matches. The DNA for the CDR3 is TGTGCCAGTAGTAGAAATCCGGGACAGGGGGACGAGCAGTACTTC. Residues: CASSRNPGQGDEQYF.

This sequence joins TRBV28 and TRBJ1-2; a weak D match, TRBD1 (5 bases). This CDR3 is 15 amino acids long. Between the trimmed V and J ends, which lost 7 bases and 1 base, there was a span of 16 bases. CDR1 and CDR2 from the germline V gene are MDHEN and SYDVKM. The CDR3 nucleotides read TGTGCCAGCACCGAAACTGGGGACTTTAACTATGGCTACACCTTC. Its protein is CASTETGDFNYGYTF.

The rearrangement joins TRBV10-3 to TRBJ1-2; 7 bases align to TRBD1. V trimming: 0 bases; J trimming: 4 bases; junction bases outside the gene matches: 2. CDR3 length: 14 residues. Germline V lookup: CDR1 ENHRY, CDR2 SYGVKD. The CDR3 DNA sequence: TGTGCCATCAGTGAGTCAGGGGGCTCCTATGGCTACACCTTC. Translation: CAISESGGSYGYTF.